This T cell receptor (beta chain) was profiled in a study of beta chain features in type 1 diabetes. Study conclusions and caveats: Highly expressing activated T cells could be over-counted with a cDNA template. Comparison showed that naive, central memory and Treg TCRB repertoires appeared more similar among patients than among healthy donors. PCR might pick shorter templates more often, in the same way for patients and controls. All four CD4+ subsets from Type 1 diabetes patients carried moderately but significantly shorter TCRB CDR3s. VDJ junctions from type 1 diabetes patients carried fewer insertions and larger deletions.

This clone has just a few counts. Its target is unknown. Germline V lookup: CDR1 SEHNR, CDR2 FQNEAQ (reference sequence). V dropped 4 bases and J dropped 4; count of bases not matched to a gene: 7. This CDR3 spans 15 amino acids. Sequenced material consisted of expressed TCRB transcripts (all of the isolated RNA was reverse transcribed). Some clones are missing from TCRdb's copy, which holds only in-frame ones; the method was immunoSEQ multiplex PCR. The table lists roughly 230,000 clones, approximately 11% of them singletons. The sequence derives from a man between 25 and 39 years old with type 1 diabetes. The J gene is TRBJ2-1, the V gene TRBV7-9; 7 positions agree with TRBD1. The sample taken for sequencing was naive CD4+ T cells from blood. The CDR3 DNA reads as TGTGCCAGCAGCTCCCCGGGACAGCGATACAATGAGCAGTTCTTC. It is translated as CASSSPGQRYNEQFF.